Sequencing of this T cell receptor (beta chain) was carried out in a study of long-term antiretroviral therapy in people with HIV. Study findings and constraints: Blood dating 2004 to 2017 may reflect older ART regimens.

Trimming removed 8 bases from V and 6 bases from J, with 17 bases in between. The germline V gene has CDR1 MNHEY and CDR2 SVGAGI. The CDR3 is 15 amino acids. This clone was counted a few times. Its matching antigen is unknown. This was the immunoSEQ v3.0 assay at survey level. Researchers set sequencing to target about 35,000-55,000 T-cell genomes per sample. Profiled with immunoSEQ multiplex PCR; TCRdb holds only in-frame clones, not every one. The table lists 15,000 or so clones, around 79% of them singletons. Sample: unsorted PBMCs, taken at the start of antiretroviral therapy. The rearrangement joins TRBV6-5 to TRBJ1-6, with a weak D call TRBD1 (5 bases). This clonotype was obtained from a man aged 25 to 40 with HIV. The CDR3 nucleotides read TGTGCCAGCTCACACTCAGGGACCTCTAATTCACCCCTCCACTTT. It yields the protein CASSHSGTSNSPLHF.